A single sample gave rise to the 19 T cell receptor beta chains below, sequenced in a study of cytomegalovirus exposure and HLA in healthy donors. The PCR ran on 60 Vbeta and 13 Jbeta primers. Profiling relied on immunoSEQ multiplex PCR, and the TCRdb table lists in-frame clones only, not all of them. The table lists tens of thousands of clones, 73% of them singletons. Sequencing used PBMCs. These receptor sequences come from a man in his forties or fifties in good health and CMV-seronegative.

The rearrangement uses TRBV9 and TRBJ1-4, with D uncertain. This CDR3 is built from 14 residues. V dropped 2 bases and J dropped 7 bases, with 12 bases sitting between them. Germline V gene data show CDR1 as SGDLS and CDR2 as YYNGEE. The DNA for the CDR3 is TGTGCCAGCAGCGTGGGAGGGTTGAGTGAAAAACTGTTTTTT. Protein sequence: CASSVGGLSEKLFF.

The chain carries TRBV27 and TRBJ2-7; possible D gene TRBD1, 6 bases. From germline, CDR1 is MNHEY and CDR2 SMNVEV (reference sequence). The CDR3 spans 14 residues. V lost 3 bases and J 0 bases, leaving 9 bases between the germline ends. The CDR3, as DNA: TGTGCCAGCAGTTTCATACAGGGCTCCTACGAGCAGTACTTC. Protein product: CASSFIQGSYEQYF.

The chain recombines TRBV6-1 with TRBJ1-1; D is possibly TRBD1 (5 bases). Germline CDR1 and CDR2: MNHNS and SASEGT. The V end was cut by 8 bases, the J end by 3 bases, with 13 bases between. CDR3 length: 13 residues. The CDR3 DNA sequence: TGTGCCAGCCTGGGGGGGGGACACACTGAAGCTTTCTTT. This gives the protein CASLGGGHTEAFF.

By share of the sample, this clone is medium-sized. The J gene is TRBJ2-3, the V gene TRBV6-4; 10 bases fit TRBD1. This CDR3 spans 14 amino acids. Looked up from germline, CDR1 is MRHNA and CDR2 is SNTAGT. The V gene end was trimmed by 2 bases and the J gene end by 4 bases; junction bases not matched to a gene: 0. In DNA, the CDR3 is TGTGCCAGCAGTGACGGACAGGGGGCAGATACGCAGTATTTT. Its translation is CASSDGQGADTQYF.

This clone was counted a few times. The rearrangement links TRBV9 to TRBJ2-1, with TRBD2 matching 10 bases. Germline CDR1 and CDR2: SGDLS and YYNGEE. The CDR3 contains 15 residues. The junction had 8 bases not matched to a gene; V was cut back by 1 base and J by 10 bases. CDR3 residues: CASSVTSGGGGEQFF. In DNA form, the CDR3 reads TGTGCCAGCAGCGTAACAAGCGGGGGGGGCGGGGAGCAGTTCTTC.

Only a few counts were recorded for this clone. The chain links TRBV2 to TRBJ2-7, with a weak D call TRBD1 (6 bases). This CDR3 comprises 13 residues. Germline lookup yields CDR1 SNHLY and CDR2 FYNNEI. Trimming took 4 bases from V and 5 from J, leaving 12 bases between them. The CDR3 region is CASSVQGGHEQYF. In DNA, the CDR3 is TGTGCCAGCAGTGTACAGGGCGGCCACGAGCAGTACTTC.

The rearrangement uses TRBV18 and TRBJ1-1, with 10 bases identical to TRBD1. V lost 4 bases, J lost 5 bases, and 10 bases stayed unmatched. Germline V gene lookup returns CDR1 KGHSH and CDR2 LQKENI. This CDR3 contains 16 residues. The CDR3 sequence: CASSLTGGAGQTEAFF. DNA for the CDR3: TGTGCCAGCTCACTGACAGGGGGCGCGGGGCAGACTGAAGCTTTCTTT.

The CDR3 is CASSLDGGDSYEQYF. In DNA form, the CDR3 reads TGTGCCAGCAGCTTAGACGGGGGGGACTCCTACGAGCAGTACTTC. The genes are TRBV11-3 and TRBJ2-7; the match to TRBD2 covers 8 bases. The CDR3 has 15 amino acids. Germline CDR1 and CDR2: SGHNT and YENEEA. J lost 0 bases, V lost 0 bases, and 1 base had no gene match. Full variable domain (remainder filled in from reference TRBV11-3 and TRBJ2-7): EAGVVQSPRYKIIEKKQPVAFWCNPISGHNTLYWYLQNLGQGPELLIRYENEEAVDDSQLPKDRFSAERLKGVDSTLKIQPAELGDSAVYLCASSLDGGDSYEQYFGPGTRLTVT.

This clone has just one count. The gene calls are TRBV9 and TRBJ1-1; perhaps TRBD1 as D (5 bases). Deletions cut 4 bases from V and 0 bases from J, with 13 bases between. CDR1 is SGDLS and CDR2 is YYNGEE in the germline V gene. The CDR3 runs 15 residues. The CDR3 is CASSPPTGLNTEAFF. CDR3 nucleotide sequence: TGTGCCAGCAGCCCACCAACAGGTTTGAACACTGAAGCTTTCTTT.

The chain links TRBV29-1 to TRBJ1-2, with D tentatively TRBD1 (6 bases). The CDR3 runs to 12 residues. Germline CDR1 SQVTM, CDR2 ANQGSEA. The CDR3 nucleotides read TGCGGAACCTCGTCAGGGGACTATGGCTACACCTTC. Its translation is CGTSSGDYGYTF.

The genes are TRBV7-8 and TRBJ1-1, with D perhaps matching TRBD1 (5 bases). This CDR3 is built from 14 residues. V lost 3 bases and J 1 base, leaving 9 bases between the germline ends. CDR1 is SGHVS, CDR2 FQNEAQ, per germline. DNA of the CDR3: TGTGCCAGCAGCTTGAATCAGGGGAACACTGAAGCTTTCTTT. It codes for CASSLNQGNTEAFF.

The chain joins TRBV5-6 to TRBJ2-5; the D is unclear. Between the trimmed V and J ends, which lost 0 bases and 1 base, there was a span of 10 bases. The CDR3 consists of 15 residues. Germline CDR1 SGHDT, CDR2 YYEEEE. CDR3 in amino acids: CASSLAVQSQETQYF. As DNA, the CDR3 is TGTGCCAGCAGCTTGGCCGTACAGAGCCAAGAGACCCAGTACTTC.

CDR3 sequence reads: CASSLTGFGQPQHF. The DNA of the CDR3 is TGTGCCAGCAGCCTCACAGGGTTCGGTCAGCCCCAGCATTTT. The V call is TRBV9, the J call TRBJ1-5, with D possibly TRBD1 on 6 matching bases. V gave up 4 bases and J gave up 6 bases, with 14 bases separating them. In germline, CDR1 is SGDLS, CDR2 YYNGEE. The CDR3 has 14 amino acids.

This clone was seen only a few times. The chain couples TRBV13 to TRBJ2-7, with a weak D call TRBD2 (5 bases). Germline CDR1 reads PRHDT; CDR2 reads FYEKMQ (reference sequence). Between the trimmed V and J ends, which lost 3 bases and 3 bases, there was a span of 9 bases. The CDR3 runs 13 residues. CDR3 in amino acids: CASSLGGYYEQYF. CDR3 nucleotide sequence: TGTGCCAGCAGCTTGGGCGGGTACTACGAGCAGTACTTC.

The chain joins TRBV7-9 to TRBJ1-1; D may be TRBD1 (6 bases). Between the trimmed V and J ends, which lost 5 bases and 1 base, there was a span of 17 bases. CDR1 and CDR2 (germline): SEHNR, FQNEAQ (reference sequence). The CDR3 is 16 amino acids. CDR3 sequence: CASSPRGGRGNTEAFF. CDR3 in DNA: TGTGCCAGCAGCCCCCGGGGGGGGCGAGGGAACACTGAAGCTTTCTTT. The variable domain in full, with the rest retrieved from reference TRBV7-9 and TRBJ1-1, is DTGVSQNPRHKITKRGQNVTFRCDPISEHNRLYWYRQTLGQGPEFLTYFQNEAQLEKSRLLSDRFSAERPKGSFSTLEIQRTEQGDSAMYLCASSPRGGRGNTEAFFGQGTRLTVV.

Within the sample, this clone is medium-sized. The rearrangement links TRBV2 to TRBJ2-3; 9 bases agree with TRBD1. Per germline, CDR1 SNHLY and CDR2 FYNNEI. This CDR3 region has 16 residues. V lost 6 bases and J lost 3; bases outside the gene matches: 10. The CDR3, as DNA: TGTGCCAGCAGGAGACTTCGTGGACAGGGGACAGATACGCAGTATTTT. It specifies CASRRLRGQGTDTQYF.

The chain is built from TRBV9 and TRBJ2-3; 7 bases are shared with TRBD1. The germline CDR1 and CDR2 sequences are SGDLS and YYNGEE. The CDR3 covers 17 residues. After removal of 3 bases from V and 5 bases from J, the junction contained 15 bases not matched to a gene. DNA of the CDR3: TGTGCCAGCAGCGGACAAGGGGGCGCGAGTTTAAAAGATACGCAGTATTTT. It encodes CASSGQGGASLKDTQYF.

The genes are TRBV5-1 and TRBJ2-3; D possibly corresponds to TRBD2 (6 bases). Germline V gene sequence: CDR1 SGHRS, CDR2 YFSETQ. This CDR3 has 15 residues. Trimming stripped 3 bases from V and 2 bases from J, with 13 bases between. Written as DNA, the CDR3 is TGCGCCAGCAGCTATTCGCGGGGATTCACAGATACGCAGTATTTT. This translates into CASSYSRGFTDTQYF.

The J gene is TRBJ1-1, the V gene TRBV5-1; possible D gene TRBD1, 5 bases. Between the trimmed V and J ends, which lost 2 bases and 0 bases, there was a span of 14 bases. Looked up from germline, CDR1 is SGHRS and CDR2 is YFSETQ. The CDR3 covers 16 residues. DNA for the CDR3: TGCGCCAGCAGCTTCCGGAGGGACGGACTGAACACTGAAGCTTTCTTT. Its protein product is CASSFRRDGLNTEAFF.